A single sample is the source of the 23 T cell receptor beta chains below, sequenced in a study of cytomegalovirus exposure and HLA in healthy donors. The PCR contained 60 Vbeta and 13 Jbeta primers. Clones were sequenced by immunoSEQ multiplex PCR, and TCRdb holds only the in-frame ones, with some missing. The data show roughly 240,000 clones, about 80% seen once. Material for sequencing was PBMCs. Receptors originate from a woman aged 40 to 49 in good health and CMV-seropositive.

V gene TRBV6-1 combines with J gene TRBJ1-1; D ambiguous. This CDR3 has 14 amino acids. Germline CDR1 is MNHNS and CDR2 is SASEGT. V was clipped by 4 bases and J by 4 bases, with 13 bases between them. The chain's CDR3 is CASSASYSVTEAFF. In DNA form, the CDR3 reads TGTGCCAGCAGTGCCTCTTACAGTGTCACTGAAGCTTTCTTT.

The chain joins TRBV28 to TRBJ2-1, with D maybe TRBD2 (6 bases). From germline, CDR1 is MDHEN and CDR2 SYDVKM. V dropped 3 bases and J dropped 8 bases, with 17 bases sitting between them. The CDR3 contains 15 residues. The CDR3 here is CASSFGTGTFYEQFF. The DNA of the CDR3 is TGTGCCAGCAGTTTCGGAACCGGGACTTTTTATGAGCAGTTCTTC.

The chain links TRBV7-9 to TRBJ1-1; no clear D gene. Trimming left V 4 bases short and J 6 bases short, with 15 bases between. The CDR3 length is 14 residues. Germline loops: CDR1 SEHNR, CDR2 FQNEAQ (reference sequence). Here the CDR3 DNA reads TGTGCCAGCAGCTACCTCGGGAGTGGGGCTGAAGCTTTCTTT. Translating it yields CASSYLGSGAEAFF.

The chain has TRBV10-3 and TRBJ1-2, with D possibly being TRBD1 (5 bases). V was trimmed by 10 bases and J by 4 bases, leaving 16 bases between them. The length of the CDR3 is 13 residues. Looked up from germline, CDR1 is ENHRY and CDR2 is SYGVKD. CDR3 region: CATTREGPYGYTF. For the CDR3, the DNA is TGTGCCACCACTAGGGAGGGGCCCTATGGCTACACCTTC.

V gene TRBV29-1 combines with J gene TRBJ2-3; possibly TRBD1 for D (6 bases). Germline V gene sequence: CDR1 SQVTM, CDR2 ANQGSEA. This CDR3 comprises 15 residues. The ends were cut back, 3 bases at V and 2 bases at J, with 15 bases in the middle. CDR3 protein: CSVEPTRGSTDTQYF. In nucleotides, the CDR3 is TGCAGCGTTGAGCCGACCAGGGGATCCACAGATACGCAGTATTTT.

The chain employs TRBV7-2 and TRBJ2-4, with 13 bases identical to TRBD2. V lost 4 bases to trimming and J lost 6 bases; unmatched junction nucleotides: 12. Germline V gene sequence: CDR1 SGHTA, CDR2 FQGNSA. The CDR3 spans 18 residues. The CDR3 DNA reads TGTGCCAGCAGCTCAAACGGACTAGCGGGAGTGGGGAGAAACATTCAGTACTTC. Its translation is CASSSNGLAGVGRNIQYF.

The chain uses TRBV30 and TRBJ2-1, with D tentatively TRBD1 (6 bases). The CDR3 contains 13 residues. Germline V gene lookup returns CDR1 GTSNPN and CDR2 SVGIG (reference sequence). Trimming pared 0 bases from V and 8 bases from J, leaving 11 bases between. DNA of the CDR3: TGTGCCTGGAGTGTAAACAGGGTCCATGAGCAGTTCTTC. Translation: CAWSVNRVHEQFF.

The chain employs TRBV13 and TRBJ1-2; 11 bases line up with TRBD1. CDR1 and CDR2 from the germline V gene are PRHDT and FYEKMQ (reference sequence). V was clipped by 2 bases and J by 0 bases; unmatched bases: 5. CDR3 length: 17 amino acids. The CDR3 DNA is TGTGCCAGCAGCTTAAGGGACAGGGGGTCCTCTAACTATGGCTACACCTTC. Translation: CASSLRDRGSSNYGYTF.

This clone was seen a single time. The chain combines TRBV7-2 with TRBJ2-7; D gene ambiguous. This CDR3 has 13 amino acids. V lost 6 bases and J lost 0, with 9 bases in between. Germline loops: CDR1 SGHTA, CDR2 FQGNSA. The CDR3 protein is CASRRPSSYEQYF. For the CDR3, the DNA is TGTGCCAGCAGGCGGCCGAGCTCCTACGAGCAGTACTTC.

In this sample, this clone turned up a few times. J is TRBJ1-2 and V is TRBV10-3, with TRBD1 matching over 9 bases. In germline, CDR1 is ENHRY, CDR2 SYGVKD. The junction had 9 bases not matched to a gene; V was cut back by 3 bases and J by 7 bases. This CDR3 contains 15 residues. The CDR3 DNA is TGTGCCATCAGTGACCTGGACAGGGGACTTCGTGGCTACACCTTC. Its protein product is CAISDLDRGLRGYTF.

In nucleotides, the CDR3 is TGTGCCAGCAGCTTCCACAACCCACCCGAAGCTTTCTTT. The encoded protein is CASSFHNPPEAFF. This chain uses TRBV11-3 with TRBJ1-1; the D is unclear. The V gene's germline CDR1 is SGHNT and CDR2 YENEEA. The CDR3 loop spans 13 amino acids. Trimming took off 3 bases at V and 8 bases at J, with 13 bases between the two ends.

The rearrangement links TRBV7-2 to TRBJ2-1, with D possibly TRBD2 on 6 matching bases. V lost 1 base, J lost 5 bases, and 15 bases lay in between. This CDR3 comprises 16 residues. Germline V gene data show CDR1 as SGHTA and CDR2 as FQGNSA. The DNA for the CDR3 is TGTGCCAGCAGCTTAGTTGGGACTGCGGGTCACAATGAGCAGTTCTTC. It codes for CASSLVGTAGHNEQFF.

The CDR3 sequence is CASSHPPGHGNNEQFF. The CDR3 DNA sequence: TGCGCCAGCAGCCACCCTCCGGGACACGGGAACAATGAGCAGTTCTTC. The chain combines TRBV4-1 with TRBJ2-1; tentative D call: TRBD1 (6 bases). Germline V gene data show CDR1 as MGHRA and CDR2 as YSYEKL. The CDR3 runs 16 residues. The germline V and J ends were trimmed by 3 bases and 5 bases, with 17 bases remaining between them.

This clone was detected a few times. The J gene is TRBJ2-7, the V gene TRBV7-2; weak D call: TRBD2 (6 bases). This CDR3 region has 14 residues. The germline gives CDR1 SGHTA, CDR2 FQGNSA. Trimming took off 5 bases at V and 2 bases at J, with 13 bases between the two ends. Here the CDR3 reads CASSGGLMAYEQYF. In DNA, the CDR3 is TGTGCCAGCAGCGGTGGACTAATGGCCTACGAGCAGTACTTC.

The V gene is TRBV9, the J gene TRBJ2-1, with 10 nucleotides matching TRBD2. Germline values: CDR1 SGDLS, CDR2 YYNGEE. CDR3 length: 21 amino acids. The trim removed 0 bases at V and 0 bases at J, leaving 15 bases unmatched. CDR3 protein: CASSVGDGSGRIVGSYNEQFF. The DNA for the CDR3 is TGTGCCAGCAGCGTAGGAGATGGTAGCGGGAGGATTGTCGGCTCCTACAATGAGCAGTTCTTC.

This rearrangement joins TRBV13 to TRBJ1-6; D gene ambiguous. This CDR3 contains 15 residues. Germline CDR1 and CDR2: PRHDT and FYEKMQ (reference sequence). V was cut by 5 bases and J by 4 bases, with 12 bases left in between. As DNA, the CDR3 is TGTGCCAGCAGCCGGAAGCGCGGGTATAATTCACCCCTCCACTTT. Translating gives CASSRKRGYNSPLHF.

As concerns this clone: Distinct nucleotide sequences in the sample also encode this CDR3. V is TRBV12-5 and J is TRBJ1-4; no clear D gene. The germline V and J ends were trimmed by 8 bases and 14 bases, with 21 bases remaining between them. From germline, CDR1 is LGHNT and CDR2 FRNRAP. The CDR3 sequence is 13 residues long. The CDR3 here is CASNRDLLGKLFF. The CDR3 DNA follows: TGTGCTAGTAACCGGGATCTTTTGGGAAAGCTGTTTTTT.

This chain connects TRBV29-1 to TRBJ2-1, with D perhaps matching TRBD1 (6 bases). V lost 6 bases to trimming and J lost 9 bases, with 15 bases between them. There are 12 residues in the CDR3. Looked up from germline, CDR1 is SQVTM and CDR2 is ANQGSEA. CDR3 protein: CSVDRPYGEQFF. For the CDR3, the DNA is TGCAGCGTAGACAGGCCATACGGTGAGCAGTTCTTC.

The genes are TRBV11-1 and TRBJ2-7, with D perhaps matching TRBD1 (6 bases). V was clipped by 5 bases and J by 5 bases, with 22 bases between them. CDR3 length equals 16 residues. The V gene's germline CDR1 is SGHAT and CDR2 FQDESV (reference sequence). The chain's CDR3 is CASSINRDIRGDEQYF. DNA for the CDR3: TGTGCCAGCAGCATCAACCGGGACATAAGGGGCGACGAGCAGTACTTC.

This clone has a handful of counts. The rearrangement joins TRBV18 to TRBJ2-2; the match to TRBD1 covers 7 bases. The CDR3 has 14 residues. V shed 9 bases and J 0 bases; nucleotides not matched to a gene: 4. Germline V lookup: CDR1 KGHSH, CDR2 LQKENI. The CDR3 loop reads CASTGVPNTGELFF. The DNA of the CDR3 is TGTGCCAGTACAGGGGTCCCGAACACCGGGGAGCTGTTTTTT.

CDR3 in amino acids: CSVELGGKQETQYF. CDR3 DNA sequence: TGCAGCGTTGAGTTAGGGGGAAAACAAGAGACCCAGTACTTC. The J gene is TRBJ2-5, the V gene TRBV29-1; D possibly corresponds to TRBD1 (6 bases). CDR3 size: 14 residues. CDR1 and CDR2 (germline): SQVTM, ANQGSEA. Trimming removed 3 bases at V and 2 bases at J, with 13 bases between.

The sample holds a few counts of this clone. Relative to the germline gene, one junction end is altered; a read error may explain this. The V and J genes are TRBV7-9 and TRBJ2-7; D perhaps matches TRBD1 (6 bases). Germline lookup yields CDR1 SEHNR and CDR2 FQNEAQ (reference sequence). The CDR3 spans 14 residues. Here the CDR3 DNA reads TGTTCCAGCAGCTTAATACGCAGGGGAGACGAGCAGTACTTC. Translation: CSSSLIRRGDEQYF.

V and J are TRBV6-6 and TRBJ1-2; D is unclear. This CDR3 comprises 16 residues. CDR1 is MNHNY, CDR2 SVGAGI, per germline (reference sequence). V was shortened by 2 bases and J by 4 bases, with 17 bases between the two germline ends. The CDR3 DNA follows: TGTGCCAGCAGTTACCCCCAGGAACGCAGCTTCTATGGCTACACCTTC. Its protein is CASSYPQERSFYGYTF.